These 20 T cell receptor beta chains were sequenced from one sample in a study of T cells after yellow fever vaccination. Each CDR3 protein gets one entry after TCRdb re-called the 5' RACE reads with MiXCR. The table records some 320,000 distinct CDR3 sequences, about 9.5% of them present only once. Sequences were derived from PBMCs, sampled on the day of the first yellow fever vaccination. Source of these receptors: a man younger than 30 who received the YFV17D yellow fever vaccine.

This chain uses TRBV19 with TRBJ2-2; 7 bases align to TRBD1. Trimming removed 8 bases from V and 0 bases from J; junction bases left unmatched: 6. CDR1 LNHDA and CDR2 SQIVND come from the germline V gene (reference sequence). The CDR3 covers 15 residues. DNA for the CDR3: TGTGCCAGTTCGGGGACAGCCGCGAACACCGGGGAGCTGTTTTTT. This gives the protein CASSGTAANTGELFF.

This clonotype appeared a few times. The CDR3 DNA follows: TGTGCCAGCAGAGGGGCGGATACGCAGTATTTT. Amino acids: CASRGADTQYF. This rearrangement joins TRBV7-8 to TRBJ2-3, with a weak D call TRBD1 (5 bases). Germline loops: CDR1 SGHVS, CDR2 FQNEAQ. This CDR3 comprises 11 residues. V lost 6 bases and J lost 6, with 7 bases in between.

This rearrangement joins TRBV7-2 to TRBJ1-2; D gene uncertain. Trimming cost V 7 bases and J 4 bases, with 16 bases left between them. This CDR3 is 14 amino acids long. Germline V gene data show CDR1 as SGHTA and CDR2 as FQGNSA. The CDR3 DNA is TGTGCCAGCACCATGACGAGGGCTACCTATGGCTACACCTTC. It specifies CASTMTRATYGYTF.

In its sample, this clonotype was seen many times. V usage is TRBV10-3 and J usage is TRBJ1-2, with 7 bases fitting TRBD1. Germline CDR1 and CDR2: ENHRY and SYGVKD. The CDR3 is made up of 14 amino acids. J gave up 7 bases and V 7 bases, and 12 bases lay outside the gene matches. The CDR3, as DNA: TGTGCCATCACTGCGGACAGGACCTATGGTGGCTACACCTTC. Translated: CAITADRTYGGYTF.

This sequence joins TRBV28 and TRBJ2-2, with 9 positions matching TRBD1. Looked up from germline, CDR1 is MDHEN and CDR2 is SYDVKM. The CDR3 length is 16 residues. With 4 bases clipped from V and 5 bases from J, the junction kept 8 bases outside the gene matches. The CDR3 DNA follows: TGTGCCAGCAGTTCTTCAAACAGGGGGCTGACCGGGGAGCTGTTTTTT. Protein product: CASSSSNRGLTGELFF.

The chain is built from TRBV4-1 and TRBJ2-3; TRBD2 might be the D (6 bases). Germline CDR1 reads MGHRA; CDR2 reads YSYEKL. Trimming took 4 bases from V and 0 from J, leaving 14 bases between them. The CDR3 runs 16 residues. CDR3 loop: CASSPPLGTSTDTQYF. In nucleotides, the CDR3 is TGCGCCAGCAGCCCACCCTTGGGGACTAGCACAGATACGCAGTATTTT.

The rearrangement links TRBV7-2 to TRBJ1-6; no definite D call. The CDR3 sequence is 15 residues long. The V gene's germline CDR1 is SGHTA and CDR2 FQGNSA. The V gene lost 1 base and the J gene lost 8 bases, with 12 bases spanning the gap. The CDR3, as DNA: TGTGCCAGCAGCTTAGTTTGGGGATGGGATTCACCCCTCCACTTT. This codes for CASSLVWGWDSPLHF.

A few counts support this clonotype. J is TRBJ2-1 and V is TRBV12-3 or TRBV12-4; D call uncertain. The length of the CDR3 is 12 residues. V lost 4 bases and J 9 bases, leaving 10 bases between the germline ends. The CDR3: CASSSQYSEQFF. CDR3 in DNA: TGTGCCAGCAGTTCTCAGTATAGTGAGCAGTTCTTC.

In its sample, this clonotype was seen many times. The chain employs TRBV12-3 or TRBV12-4 and TRBJ2-1; D may be TRBD2 (5 bases). CDR3 size: 14 residues. V was trimmed by 3 bases and J by 8 bases, leaving 14 bases between them. The CDR3: CASSFPGEKDEQFF. CDR3 nucleotides: TGTGCCAGCAGTTTTCCCGGGGAAAAGGATGAGCAGTTCTTC.

This clonotype has a count of ten or more. V is TRBV12-3 or TRBV12-4 and J is TRBJ2-7, with D tentatively TRBD1 or TRBD2 (5 bases each). The CDR3 loop spans 14 amino acids. V was clipped by 3 bases and J by 3 bases, with 12 bases between them. CDR3 DNA sequence: TGTGCCAGCAGTTTGGGGCAACTAGGCTACGAGCAGTACTTC. Protein: CASSLGQLGYEQYF.

The chain links TRBV6-5 to TRBJ2-5; D uncertain. The germline V and J ends were trimmed by 6 bases and 6 bases, with 20 bases remaining between them. The CDR3 has 15 residues. The germline V gene has CDR1 MNHEY and CDR2 SVGAGI. The CDR3 region is CASRYLRTATKTQYF. CDR3 nucleotide sequence: TGTGCCAGCAGGTACCTCCGTACGGCAACCAAGACCCAGTACTTC.

J is TRBJ2-3 and V is TRBV30; TRBD2 is a possible D gene (7 bases). Germline V CDR1 and CDR2: GTSNPN, SVGIG (reference sequence). Trimming stripped 5 bases from V and 7 bases from J, with 13 bases between. The CDR3 totals 12 residues. The CDR3 sequence: CAWARGANTQYF. The CDR3 nucleotides read TGTGCCTGGGCCCGGGGGGCCAATACGCAGTATTTT.

This clonotype was counted a few times. The rearrangement links TRBV11-2 to TRBJ1-1; D call uncertain. V lost 7 bases, J lost 0 bases, and 12 bases lay in between. CDR3 length: 14 amino acids. Germline V gene sequence: CDR1 SGHAT, CDR2 FQNNGV. Written as DNA, the CDR3 is TGTGCCAGCAAGAAGGTTATGTTGAACACTGAAGCTTTCTTT. Protein product: CASKKVMLNTEAFF.

This clonotype occurred many times. This rearrangement joins TRBV7-2 to TRBJ1-6; TRBD1 aligns across 9 bases. V lost 4 bases and J lost 10; bases outside the gene matches: 5. CDR1 and CDR2 from the germline V gene are SGHTA and FQGNSA. The CDR3 contains 14 residues. The CDR3 spells CASSSLQGASPLHF. The DNA for the CDR3 is TGTGCCAGCAGCTCTTTACAGGGGGCCTCACCCCTCCACTTT.

This clonotype came up a few times. In DNA, the CDR3 is TGCGCCAGCAGCGGGTGGTTAAGCACAGATACGCAGTATTTT. It translates to CASSGWLSTDTQYF. V gene TRBV10-1 combines with J gene TRBJ2-3; D is uncertain. Trimming removed 6 bases from V and 0 bases from J, with 10 bases in between. Germline CDR1 and CDR2: WNHNN and SYGVQD (reference sequence). The CDR3 has 14 amino acids.

This clonotype was observed a handful of times. This chain connects TRBV4-1 to TRBJ1-2; D ambiguous. The CDR3 is 17 amino acids. With 1 base removed from V and 0 bases from J, the gap between germline ends came to 15 bases. The V gene's germline CDR1 is MGHRA and CDR2 YSYEKL. The CDR3 protein is CASSQGAATYPNYGYTF. Here the CDR3 DNA reads TGCGCCAGCAGCCAAGGGGCTGCGACGTATCCTAACTATGGCTACACCTTC.

This chain uses TRBV2 with TRBJ2-3; possible D gene TRBD2, 7 bases. The CDR3 length is 15 residues. CDR1 is SNHLY and CDR2 is FYNNEI in the germline V gene. The V gene lost 11 bases and the J gene lost 4 bases, with 22 bases spanning the gap. This CDR3 reads CAYWVKAGAADTQYF. DNA of the CDR3: TGTGCCTATTGGGTTAAGGCGGGGGCGGCAGATACGCAGTATTTT.

In its sample, this clonotype was seen a few times. J is TRBJ2-3 and V is TRBV20-1, with 8 nucleotides matching TRBD2. This CDR3 comprises 15 residues. Germline loops: CDR1 DFQATT, CDR2 SNEGSKA (reference sequence). V lost 5 bases to trimming and J lost 8 bases; unmatched junction nucleotides: 15. The CDR3 reads CSAHHLSGGTRTQYF. CDR3 sequence (DNA): TGCAGTGCTCACCACTTGAGCGGGGGAACACGTACGCAGTATTTT.

V gene TRBV14 combines with J gene TRBJ2-1; TRBD2 matches 9 bases. Germline CDR1 and CDR2: SGHDN and FVKESK. With 1 base clipped from V and 5 bases from J, the junction kept 6 bases outside the gene matches. The length of the CDR3 is 16 residues. CDR3 in DNA: TGTGCCAGCAGCCAAGTTGTAGCGGGGGCGCACAATGAGCAGTTCTTC. This translates into CASSQVVAGAHNEQFF. Full variable domain (remainder filled in from reference TRBV14 and TRBJ2-1): EAGVTQFPSHSVIEKGQTVTLRCDPISGHDNLYWYRRVMGKEIKFLLHFVKESKQDESGMPNNRFLAERTGGTYSTLKVQPAELEDSGVYFCASSQVVAGAHNEQFFGPGTRLTVL.

The chain has TRBV5-5 and TRBJ2-2, with D possibly TRBD2 on 7 matching bases. Germline V gene lookup returns CDR1 SGHKS and CDR2 YYEKEE (reference sequence). The CDR3 covers 14 residues. Trimming pared 0 bases from V and 7 bases from J, leaving 10 bases between. In DNA form, the CDR3 reads TGTGCCAGCAGCTTGGAGGGGGGGATCGGGGAGCTGTTTTTT. Translating gives CASSLEGGIGELFF.